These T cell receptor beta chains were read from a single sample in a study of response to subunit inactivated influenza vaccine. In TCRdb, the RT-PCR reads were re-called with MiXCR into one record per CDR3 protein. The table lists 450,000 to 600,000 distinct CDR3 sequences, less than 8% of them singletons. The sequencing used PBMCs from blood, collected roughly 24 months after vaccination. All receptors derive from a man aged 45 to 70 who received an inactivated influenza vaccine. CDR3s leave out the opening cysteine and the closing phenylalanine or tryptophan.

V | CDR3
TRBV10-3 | AISEIQGTDTQY
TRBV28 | ASSLFGLAGTDTQY
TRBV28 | ASSFWRGTVDTQY
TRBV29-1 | SVWRVHYNEQF
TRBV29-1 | SVGLGENQGYNEQF
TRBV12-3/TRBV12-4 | ASSFGTGAWGSPLH
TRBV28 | ASTRGLSTDTQY
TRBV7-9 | ASSLGDRGKTGELF
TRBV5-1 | ASSLGSGRAYEQY
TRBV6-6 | ASRSSVNTEAF
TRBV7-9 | ASSSDRGFSTDTQY
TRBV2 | ASTQYEKLF